These 7 T cell receptor beta chains came from one sample sequenced in a study of blood T cell repertoires in COVID-19. Clones were sequenced by immunoSEQ multiplex PCR, and TCRdb holds only the in-frame ones, with some missing. The sample contains under 350,000 clones, around four fifths of which appear only once. The sequenced sample consisted of peripheral blood. These receptors originate from a woman aged 45-65 years who had recovered from COVID-19.

This sequence joins TRBV18 and TRBJ2-5; tentatively, D is TRBD2 (5 bases). Trimming removed 3 bases at V and 1 base at J, with 12 bases between. The CDR3 totals 15 residues. Germline V gives CDR1 KGHSH, CDR2 LQKENI. In DNA form, the CDR3 reads TGTGCCAGCTCACCCCCGGCAGGAGGCCAAGAGACCCAGTACTTC. Translated: CASSPPAGGQETQYF.

This clone occurred once. Other DNA sequences in the same sample also yield this CDR3. V usage is TRBV28 and J usage is TRBJ1-4, with 9 bases matching TRBD1. This CDR3 spans 15 amino acids. The germline gives CDR1 MDHEN, CDR2 SYDVKM. V lost 4 bases and J lost 5; bases outside the gene matches: 5. CDR3 region: CASSSGQGPNEKLFF. In nucleotides, the CDR3 is TGTGCCAGCAGTTCGGGACAGGGCCCAAATGAAAAACTGTTTTTT.

The chain couples TRBV5-1 to TRBJ2-7; a weak D match, TRBD2 (6 bases). CDR1 is SGHRS and CDR2 is YFSETQ in the germline V gene. The CDR3 runs to 15 residues. The V and J ends lost 5 bases and 5 bases respectively, with 20 bases between them. The CDR3 DNA reads TGCGCCAGCAGAACTCCACTACCGGGGGTAAACGAGCAGTACTTC. It encodes CASRTPLPGVNEQYF.

The V gene is TRBV4-3, the J gene TRBJ2-1, with TRBD2 identical over 9 bases. V lost 2 bases, J lost 8 bases, and 7 bases stayed unmatched. The CDR3 is made up of 15 amino acids. Per the germline V gene, CDR1 is LGHNA and CDR2 is YSLEER. The DNA of the CDR3 is TGCGCCAGCAGCCAAAGGCGGGGGGGCTTCTATGAGCAGTTCTTC. Its protein product is CASSQRRGGFYEQFF.

This clone has only one observation. This sequence joins TRBV2 and TRBJ1-2; TRBD1 matches 7 bases. V dropped 6 bases and J dropped 6; count of bases not matched to a gene: 4. The CDR3 sequence is 12 residues long. Germline CDR1 is SNHLY and CDR2 is FYNNEI. CDR3 in amino acids: CASRADRDGYTF. DNA of the CDR3: TGTGCCAGCAGAGCCGACAGGGATGGCTACACCTTC.

This rearrangement joins TRBV28 to TRBJ1-4, with 7 bases that match TRBD1. Germline CDR1 and CDR2: MDHEN and SYDVKM. The CDR3 is 13 residues long. The J segment lost 8 bases and the V segment lost 3 bases, leaving 3 bases of the junction unmatched. Here the CDR3 reads CASSFQGQEKLFF. CDR3 DNA sequence: TGTGCCAGCAGTTTCCAGGGACAGGAAAAACTGTTTTTT.

The chain is built from TRBV9 and TRBJ2-3; 11 nucleotides align to TRBD2. There are 16 residues in the CDR3. After removal of 0 bases from V and 2 bases from J, the junction contained 2 bases not matched to a gene. Germline V lookup: CDR1 SGDLS, CDR2 YYNGEE. The DNA for the CDR3 is TGTGCCAGCAGCGTAGCTAGCGGGGGGCCCACAGATACGCAGTATTTT. Translating it yields CASSVASGGPTDTQYF.